The rows below give T cell receptor beta chains drawn from one sample of a study of T cell responses to AZD1222 COVID-19 vaccine. Clones were read by immunoSEQ multiplex PCR, and TCRdb kept only the in-frame ones, dropping some. The sample includes fewer than 180,000 clones, approximately 92% seen only once; the top ten take 3% to 3.5%. The specimen was peripheral blood, collected 28 days after the second AZD1222 dose. These receptors all come from an adult who received the AZD1222 COVID-19 vaccine. Both conserved end residues are part of each CDR3. The order of the fields is CDR3 length, D gene, V gene, clone size, J gene, CDR3 DNA, CDR3 protein. A D gene is named only where the DNA matches it firmly. The size entry is marked missing in some rows and otherwise reads once, few, many or a size class.

11	.	TRBV20-1	.	TRBJ2-7	TGCAGTGCGAGGGGGGTTGGCGAGCAGTACTTC	CSARGVGEQYF
13	.	TRBV25-1	.	TRBJ2-6	TGTGCCAGCCGAGGGGATGGGGCCAACGTCCTGACTTTC	CASRGDGANVLTF
16	TRBD2	TRBV11-3	.	TRBJ2-2	TGTGCCAGCAGCCCGACTAGCGGGGGGAACACCGGGGAGCTGTTTTTT	CASSPTSGGNTGELFF
12	TRBD1	TRBV10-2	.	TRBJ1-2	TGCGCCAGCAGAGGGGGCGCCTATGGCTACACCTTC	CASRGGAYGYTF
17	.	TRBV12-2	.	TRBJ2-7	TGTGCAAGTCGCTTAGTGGGATTGAGGCGGGAGTTCCACGAGCAGTACTTC	CASRLVGLRREFHEQYF
13	.	TRBV25-1	once	TRBJ2-7	TGTGCCAGCAGTGTCCGTCCTTTCCACGAGCAGTACTTC	CASSVRPFHEQYF
14	.	TRBV5-6	.	TRBJ2-7	TGTGCCAGCAGCTTGGTCAGTAGCTCCTACGAGCAGTACTTC	CASSLVSSSYEQYF
15	TRBD1	TRBV11-2	once	TRBJ1-2	TGTGCCAGCAGCGGAGGTCCGGGACAGGACTATGGCTACACCTTC	CASSGGPGQDYGYTF
15	TRBD1	TRBV14	.	TRBJ1-1	TGTGCCAGCAGCCAAGCAGGGGGGGGAAACACTGAAGCTTTCTTT	CASSQAGGGNTEAFF
15	.	TRBV15	.	TRBJ2-7	TGTGCCACCAGCAGACCCGGGACGGACTCCTACGAGCAGTACTTC	CATSRPGTDSYEQYF
21	TRBD2	TRBV19	.	TRBJ2-1	TGTGCCAGTAGTATAGTCGCGGCTAGCGGGCTTGCCCCGAGCTCCTACAATGAGCAGTTCTTC	CASSIVAASGLAPSSYNEQFF
13	.	TRBV29-1	.	TRBJ1-1	TGCAGCGTGGAGGTCTCTTTGAACACTGAAGCTTTCTTT	CSVEVSLNTEAFF
14	.	TRBV14	.	TRBJ2-2	TGTGCCAGCAGCCAAGACCTGGGGACCCGGTGGATGTTTTTT	CASSQDLGTRWMFF
11	.	TRBV19	once	TRBJ1-1	TGTGCCAGTAGTATTGAGATGTCAGCTTTCTTT	CASSIEMSAFF
13	TRBD1	TRBV7-7	.	TRBJ1-1	TGTGCCAGCAGCTTAGGAGAAGGGGGCGAAGCTTTCTTT	CASSLGEGGEAFF
13	.	TRBV5-1	.	TRBJ2-3	TGCGCCAGCAGGCTGGAGGGGACAGATACGCAGTATTTT	CASRLEGTDTQYF
13	.	TRBV5-8	.	TRBJ2-7	TGTGCCAGCAGCTCCAATAACCTCTACGAGCAGTACTTC	CASSSNNLYEQYF
15	TRBD2	TRBV5-1	.	TRBJ2-2	TGCGCCAGCAGCTTAAGCGGGAGGGCCCCCGGGGAGCTGTTTTTT	CASSLSGRAPGELFF
16	.	TRBV6-2/TRBV6-3	.	TRBJ2-5	TGTGCCAGCAGTTACTCTGGGGGAGCGGTGGAAGAGACCCAGTACTTC	CASSYSGGAVEETQYF
15	.	TRBV10-3	.	TRBJ1-4	TGTGCCATCAGTGCGGGCTCTCAACTAGGTGAAAAACTGTTTTTT	CAISAGSQLGEKLFF
16	.	TRBV28	.	TRBJ1-3	TGTGCCAGCGGGGGGCCGGGACTGAGCTCTGGAAACACCATATATTTT	CASGGPGLSSGNTIYF
11	.	TRBV20-1	.	TRBJ1-3	TGCAGTGCTAGCACCGGTACCCGCTGGTATTTT	CSASTGTRWYF
14	TRBD2	TRBV7-2	.	TRBJ2-7	TGTGCCAGCAGCGTTAGCGGGAGTTCCTACGAGCAGTACTTC	CASSVSGSSYEQYF
14	.	TRBV11-2	.	TRBJ2-2	TGTGCCAGCAGCGGCTTACAGAGCACCGGGGAGCTGTTTTTT	CASSGLQSTGELFF
14	.	TRBV27	.	TRBJ2-7	TGTGCCAGCAGTTTATCCATGAACTTCGGAGAGCAGTACTTC	CASSLSMNFGEQYF
13	.	TRBV18	.	TRBJ2-7	TGTGCCAGCTCACCAGAGGGGACGAACGAGCAGTACTTC	CASSPEGTNEQYF
15	.	TRBV19	.	TRBJ1-3	TGTGCCAGTAGTATCGACACCTCCTCTGGAAACACCATATATTTT	CASSIDTSSGNTIYF
15	.	TRBV5-1	.	TRBJ2-3	TGCGCCAGCAGCCGAGAGGGGTTCAGCACAGATACGCAGTATTTT	CASSREGFSTDTQYF
16	TRBD1	TRBV3-1/TRBV3-2	few	TRBJ1-2	TGTGCCAGCAGCCTAAGAGGGGACAGGGGAGAGTATGGCTACACCTTC	CASSLRGDRGEYGYTF
17	TRBD2	TRBV30	.	TRBJ2-1	TGTGCCTGGAGTGCCCTGGGACTAGCGGGAGTGTACAATGAGCAGTTCTTC	CAWSALGLAGVYNEQFF
15	.	TRBV19	.	TRBJ2-1	TGTGCCAGTAGTTCCGGACTGGCACGATTCGAAGAGCTGTTCTTC	CASSSGLARFEELFF
13	.	TRBV27	.	TRBJ1-1	TGTGCCAGCAGGGGCTTAGGGGCAGCTGAAGCTTTCTTT	CASRGLGAAEAFF
18	TRBD2	TRBV4-1	.	TRBJ2-3	TGCGCCAGCAGCCAGTACGCCGGGACTAGCGGGACCACAGATACGCAGTATTTT	CASSQYAGTSGTTDTQYF
12	.	TRBV5-6	.	TRBJ1-3	TGTGCCAGCAGCGCGTCTGGAAACACCATATATTTT	CASSASGNTIYF
16	TRBD1	TRBV28	.	TRBJ1-6	TGTGCCAGCAGTTTGGCTACGACAGGGGCCAATTCACCCCTCCACTTT	CASSLATTGANSPLHF
17	TRBD1	TRBV4-2	once	TRBJ1-3	TGTGCCAGCAGAGGGGACAGGGGATCCCCCTCTGGAAACACCATATATTTT	CASRGDRGSPSGNTIYF
16	.	TRBV24-1	.	TRBJ2-5	TGTGCCACCAGTGATTTGGGAGGGGAAGACCAAGAGACCCAGTACTTC	CATSDLGGEDQETQYF
15	.	TRBV6-5	.	TRBJ1-4	TGTGCCAGCAGTTACGGTGGGTCAGCTAATGAAAAACTGTTTTTT	CASSYGGSANEKLFF
12	TRBD1	TRBV12-3/TRBV12-4	.	TRBJ1-1	TGTGCCAGCAGTCGGGACAGCTTGCGAGCTTTCTTT	CASSRDSLRAFF
16	TRBD1	TRBV3-1/TRBV3-2	.	TRBJ1-4	TGTGCCAGCAGCCAAGGGGGACAGCCAACTAATGAAAAACTGTTTTTT	CASSQGGQPTNEKLFF